This entry concerns a single TCR beta chain. The PCR was carried out with 60 Vbeta primers and 13 Jbeta primers. Profiling relied on immunoSEQ multiplex PCR, and the TCRdb table lists in-frame clones only, not all of them. This sample has about 73,000 clones, with roughly 82% found just once. The sample originates from a study of cytomegalovirus exposure and HLA in healthy donors. This receptor was taken from a man between 65 and 85 years old in good health and CMV-seronegative. The sample consisted of PBMCs.

As DNA, the CDR3 is TGTGCCAGTAGAAGGGGCATTGAGCAGTTCTTC. Encoded protein: CASRRGIEQFF. The J gene is TRBJ2-1, the V gene TRBV19; possibly TRBD1 for D (5 bases). The CDR3 totals 11 residues. Germline CDR1 LNHDA, CDR2 SQIVND (reference sequence). V gave up 6 bases and J gave up 9 bases, with 9 bases separating them.